The T cell receptor beta chain under discussion was sequenced for a study of CD8 T cells in ankylosing spondylitis. Study conclusions and caveats: As reported, disease-linked clones showed significant enrichment in matched ankylosing spondylitis synovial fluid. Within ankylosing spondylitis blood, a TCR beta motif made up of several highly homologous variants appeared to be characteristic.

Trimming removed 4 bases at V and 5 bases at J, with 10 bases between. The CDR3 extends over 12 amino acids. From germline, CDR1 is SQVTM and CDR2 ANQGSEA. This clonotype has a count of ten or more. Its antigen remains unknown. TCRdb reprocessed the 5' RACE reads with MiXCR, giving one entry per CDR3 protein. The data contain more than 250,000 distinct CDR3 sequences, 11% of them singletons. The TCR comes from a female donor with ankylosing spondylitis or in good health (not recorded which). Material for sequencing was blood, either unsorted or a sorted T cell fraction (not recorded which). The chain recombines TRBV29-1 with TRBJ2-3; D is perhaps TRBD1 or TRBD2 (5 bases each). The CDR3 sequence: CSVVRGVDTQYF. The CDR3 DNA follows: TGCAGCGTTGTCCGAGGGGTAGATACGCAGTATTTT.